These 31 T cell receptor beta chains came from one sample sequenced in a study of T cell responses to AZD1222 COVID-19 vaccine. TCRdb's table, derived via immunoSEQ multiplex PCR, lists solely in-frame clones and lacks some. This table has 160,000 or so clones, around nine tenths appearing once. The sequenced sample was peripheral blood, obtained on day 0 of AZD1222 vaccination. These receptors all stem from an adult in good health.

The V gene is TRBV28, the J gene TRBJ2-7; 9 nucleotides match TRBD2. Trimming cost V 6 bases and J 7 bases; bases outside gene matches: 22. The CDR3 loop spans 18 amino acids. The germline CDR1 and CDR2 sequences are MDHEN and SYDVKM. In nucleotides, the CDR3 is TGTGCCAGCAGCGCAGTCCAGGGGAGAATAGCGGGAGCTAGGGAGCAGTACTTC. It codes for CASSAVQGRIAGAREQYF.

The chain is built from TRBV19 and TRBJ2-3; 8 bases are a match to TRBD2. After removal of 11 bases from V and 4 bases from J, the junction contained 5 bases not matched to a gene. CDR1 and CDR2 from the germline V gene are LNHDA and SQIVND (reference sequence). The CDR3 is 12 amino acids. CDR3 nucleotides: TGTGCCTCAGGACTAGCCGCAGATACGCAGTATTTT. Protein: CASGLAADTQYF.

The chain couples TRBV30 to TRBJ2-5, with 7 bases identical to TRBD1. The CDR3 extends over 12 amino acids. V lost 3 bases and J lost 13; bases outside the gene matches: 11. CDR1 and CDR2 from the germline V gene are GTSNPN and SVGIG (reference sequence). The CDR3 loop reads CAWRPGPGQPYF. CDR3 bases: TGTGCCTGGAGGCCAGGACCGGGACAGCCGTACTTC.

The V gene is TRBV6-2 or TRBV6-3, the J gene TRBJ1-1; D is unclear. The CDR3 has 11 amino acids. The V gene's germline CDR1 is MNHEY and CDR2 SVGEGT. The V end was cut by 4 bases, the J end by 4 bases, with 4 bases between. In DNA form, the CDR3 reads TGTGCCAGCAGTTCCCGCACTGAAGCTTTCTTT. This encodes CASSSRTEAFF.

The CDR3 spells CASSQGLSNEKLFF. The CDR3 region has the DNA TGTGCCAGCAGCCAAGGGTTGAGTAATGAAAAACTGTTTTTT. The chain couples TRBV3-1 (or the pseudogene TRBV3-2) to TRBJ1-4; no reliable D call. This CDR3 is 14 amino acids long. Trimming took off 1 base at V and 4 bases at J, with 7 bases between the two ends. Germline assignment: CDR1 LGHDT and CDR2 YNNKEL (reference sequence).

The chain uses TRBV27 and TRBJ2-7; 11 bases agree with TRBD2. Germline loops: CDR1 MNHEY, CDR2 SMNVEV (reference sequence). The CDR3 has 13 residues. V lost 8 bases to trimming and J lost 4 bases; unmatched junction nucleotides: 4. The CDR3 region is CASSLAGGYEQYF. The CDR3, as DNA: TGTGCCAGCTCCTTAGCGGGAGGGTACGAGCAGTACTTC.

The V call is TRBV27, the J call TRBJ1-2; 7 bases match TRBD1. CDR3 size: 17 residues. Germline loops: CDR1 MNHEY, CDR2 SMNVEV (reference sequence). The V gene end was trimmed by 5 bases and the J gene end by 1 base; junction bases not matched to a gene: 13. For the CDR3, the DNA is TGTGCCAGCAGTCACCCAAAAAACAGGGGCTTTAACTATGGCTACACCTTC. Its protein product is CASSHPKNRGFNYGYTF.

Regarding this clone: The junction does not match germline at one end; this may be a read error. The chain employs TRBV9 and TRBJ1-2; no clear D gene. The CDR3 totals 12 residues. Germline V gives CDR1 SGDLS, CDR2 YYNGEE. CDR3 nucleotides: TGTGCCAGCAGCGTAGGTCCGACGGCCGTCCATTTC. This encodes CASSVGPTAVHF.

V is TRBV3-1 (or the pseudogene TRBV3-2) and J is TRBJ2-2, with a possible D match to TRBD2 (5 bases). The V end was cut by 3 bases, the J end by 5 bases, with 7 bases between. The CDR3 is 13 amino acids. Germline assignment: CDR1 LGHDT and CDR2 YNNKEL (reference sequence). CDR3 nucleotide sequence: TGTGCCAGCAGCCAGACGGGGACCGGGGAGCTGTTTTTT. It codes for CASSQTGTGELFF.

The V gene is TRBV29-1, the J gene TRBJ2-5; D is unclear. V was pared by 6 bases and J by 1 base, with 9 bases between. The CDR3 has 12 amino acids. Germline assignment: CDR1 SQVTM and CDR2 ANQGSEA. DNA of the CDR3: TGCAGCGTCATCGCCGTCCAAGAGACCCAGTACTTC. Translated: CSVIAVQETQYF. The whole variable domain, filled in from reference TRBV29-1 and TRBJ2-5, reads SAVISQKPSRDICQRGTSLTIQCQVDSQVTMMFWYRQQPGQSLTLIATANQGSEATYESGFVIDKFPISRPNLTFSTLTVSNMSPEDSSIYLCSVIAVQETQYFGPGTRLLVL.

V is TRBV20-1 and J is TRBJ1-6; D may be TRBD1 (5 bases). CDR1 and CDR2 from the germline V gene are DFQATT and SNEGSKA (reference sequence). Trimming took 3 bases from V and 6 from J, leaving 9 bases between them. The CDR3 is 13 residues long. The DNA of the CDR3 is TGCAGTGCTAGTGGGGGAGGTAATTCACCCCTCCACTTT. This codes for CSASGGGNSPLHF.

The chain employs TRBV6-5 and TRBJ1-2, with 9 bases fitting TRBD1. V lost 0 bases, J lost 7 bases, and 9 bases stayed unmatched. This CDR3 is built from 16 residues. From germline, CDR1 is MNHEY and CDR2 SVGAGI. The CDR3 protein is CASSYSPQQGAGGYTF. The CDR3 DNA reads TGTGCCAGCAGTTACTCACCTCAACAGGGGGCGGGTGGCTACACCTTC.

This clone was counted once. This CDR3 is CATSDPGFGGTSYNEQFF. In nucleotides, the CDR3 is TGTGCCACCAGTGACCCAGGGTTCGGGGGGACATCCTACAATGAGCAGTTCTTC. This chain connects TRBV24-1 to TRBJ2-1; maybe TRBD2 (7 bases). Germline lookup yields CDR1 KGHDR and CDR2 SFDVKD. The CDR3 covers 18 residues. Deletions cut 4 bases from V and 1 base from J, with 19 bases between.

The rearrangement links TRBV28 to TRBJ1-5, with TRBD1 matching 7 bases. V gave up 5 bases and J gave up 0 bases; unmatched junction bases: 7. The CDR3 spans 16 residues. Looked up from germline, CDR1 is MDHEN and CDR2 is SYDVKM. As DNA, the CDR3 is TGTGCCAGCAGTCGAGGGACAGCTTATAGCAATCAGCCCCAGCATTTT. It specifies CASSRGTAYSNQPQHF.

V is TRBV9 and J is TRBJ2-5; a possible D gene is TRBD2 (5 bases). The CDR3 is made up of 13 amino acids. V lost 4 bases to trimming and J lost 4 bases, with 11 bases between them. CDR1 and CDR2 (germline): SGDLS, YYNGEE. CDR3 in amino acids: CASSPQLGETQYF. The DNA of the CDR3 is TGTGCCAGCAGCCCCCAACTAGGAGAGACCCAGTACTTC.

This chain joins TRBV6-5 and TRBJ1-6, with a possible D match to TRBD1 (5 bases). Trimming pared 2 bases from V and 6 bases from J, leaving 14 bases between. Germline V gives CDR1 MNHEY, CDR2 SVGAGI. There are 16 residues in the CDR3. The CDR3 DNA follows: TGTGCCAGCAGTTACGGGTGGACACGAGGTAATTCACCCCTCCACTTT. Translating gives CASSYGWTRGNSPLHF.

The chain couples TRBV4-3 to TRBJ1-2; weak D call: TRBD1 (5 bases). V gave up 0 bases and J gave up 7 bases, with 15 bases separating them. CDR3 size: 15 residues. Germline CDR1 LGHNA, CDR2 YSLEER. For the CDR3, the DNA is TGCGCCAGCAGCCAAGATTACGGGGACCTACCTGGCTACACCTTC. It translates to CASSQDYGDLPGYTF.

This rearrangement joins TRBV7-9 to TRBJ2-5; tentatively, D is TRBD2 (7 bases). There are 15 residues in the CDR3. Trimming cost V 4 bases and J 2 bases, with 14 bases left between them. CDR1 is SEHNR, CDR2 FQNEAQ, per germline (reference sequence). CDR3 nucleotide sequence: TGTGCCAGCAGCTCACAGGGAGGGAGGCAAGAGACCCAGTACTTC. Its protein is CASSSQGGRQETQYF.

This chain connects TRBV4-1 to TRBJ1-1, with 7 bases aligning to TRBD1. After removal of 3 bases from V and 6 bases from J, the junction contained 7 bases not matched to a gene. Per the germline V gene, CDR1 is MGHRA and CDR2 is YSYEKL. This CDR3 has 14 residues. The CDR3 region is CASSQIRGDAEAFF. The CDR3 DNA reads TGCGCCAGCAGCCAGATCAGGGGGGACGCTGAAGCTTTCTTT.

The V gene is TRBV28, the J gene TRBJ1-6; D uncertain. The CDR3 sequence is 13 residues long. Germline CDR1 MDHEN, CDR2 SYDVKM. V was shortened by 6 bases and J by 10 bases, with 13 bases between the two germline ends. The CDR3 nucleotides are TGTGCCAGCAGAGGCAGGTTGGACTCACCCCTCCACTTT. This codes for CASRGRLDSPLHF.

The V and J genes are TRBV5-6 and TRBJ2-3, with D maybe TRBD1 (5 bases). The CDR3 is made up of 15 amino acids. Between the trimmed V and J ends, which lost 1 base and 2 bases, there was a span of 11 bases. Germline V lookup: CDR1 SGHDT, CDR2 YYEEEE. CDR3 sequence reads: CASSLSRAVTDTQYF. The CDR3 DNA sequence: TGTGCCAGCAGCTTGAGCAGGGCCGTCACAGATACGCAGTATTTT.

The chain combines TRBV30 with TRBJ2-4, with 10 bases that match TRBD2. Germline V gene lookup returns CDR1 GTSNPN and CDR2 SVGIG (reference sequence). The trim removed 3 bases at V and 8 bases at J, leaving 10 bases unmatched. There are 15 residues in the CDR3. The CDR3, as DNA: TGTGCCTGGAGCCTAGCGGGAGATCAGTGGGACATTCAGTACTTC. Its protein is CAWSLAGDQWDIQYF. The complete variable domain, with remaining parts taken from reference TRBV30 and TRBJ2-4, reads SQTIHQWPATLVQPVGSPLSLECTVEGTSNPNLYWYRQAAGRGLQLLFYSVGIGQISSEVPQNLSASRPQDRQFILSSKKLLLSDSGFYLCAWSLAGDQWDIQYFGAGTRLSVL.

The chain links TRBV24-1 to TRBJ2-3, with 7 bases lining up with TRBD1. The CDR3 length is 19 residues. Germline V gene data show CDR1 as KGHDR and CDR2 as SFDVKD. V lost 3 bases, J lost 2 bases, and 16 bases stayed unmatched. The CDR3: CATSDQRFVPGQNTDTQYF. The CDR3 DNA reads TGTGCCACCAGTGATCAAAGGTTTGTTCCGGGACAGAACACAGATACGCAGTATTTT.

CDR3 loop: CASSMKRGTEAFF. In nucleotides, the CDR3 is TGTGCCAGTAGTATGAAACGGGGCACTGAAGCTTTCTTT. This chain links TRBV19 with TRBJ1-1, with no clear D. Trimming took off 3 bases at V and 4 bases at J, with 9 bases between the two ends. Germline values: CDR1 LNHDA, CDR2 SQIVND (reference sequence). The CDR3 is 13 residues long.

The V and J genes are TRBV5-6 and TRBJ1-5; no definite D call. Germline CDR1 SGHDT, CDR2 YYEEEE. V lost 2 bases and J lost 0, with 15 bases in between. The CDR3 extends over 17 amino acids. The DNA of the CDR3 is TGTGCCAGCAGCTTAATGCGTATTGCGCATAGCAATCAGCCCCAGCATTTT. This encodes CASSLMRIAHSNQPQHF.

Comment on this clone: Within the sample, other DNA sequences also encode this same CDR3. The chain combines TRBV19 with TRBJ1-3, with D possibly being TRBD1 (5 bases). There are 15 residues in the CDR3. Germline lookup yields CDR1 LNHDA and CDR2 SQIVND (reference sequence). Trimming cost V 2 bases and J 0 bases, with 8 bases left between them. The CDR3 here is CASSIQGSSGNTIYF. In nucleotides, the CDR3 is TGTGCCAGTAGTATACAGGGATCCTCTGGAAACACCATATATTTT.

The chain carries TRBV6-5 and TRBJ2-7; 10 bases line up with TRBD2. Germline V gene data show CDR1 as MNHEY and CDR2 as SVGAGI. The length of the CDR3 is 14 residues. Trimming cost V 9 bases and J 3 bases; bases outside gene matches: 8. The CDR3 loop is CASSQREGIYEQYF. CDR3 sequence (DNA): TGTGCCAGTAGCCAGCGGGAGGGCATCTACGAGCAGTACTTC.

The chain couples TRBV30 to TRBJ2-7; D is unresolved. CDR1 is GTSNPN, CDR2 SVGIG, per germline (reference sequence). CDR3 length: 12 amino acids. Trimming took off 2 bases at V and 1 base at J, with 6 bases between the two ends. In DNA, the CDR3 is TGTGCCTGGAGTCGAACGTCCTACGAGCAGTACTTC. Translating it yields CAWSRTSYEQYF.

The CDR3 nucleotides read TGTGCCAGCAGTTACCTCGACGGTGAGACCCAGTACTTC. Residues: CASSYLDGETQYF. This chain links TRBV6-5 with TRBJ2-5; D not resolved. This CDR3 has 13 amino acids. CDR1 and CDR2 from the germline V gene are MNHEY and SVGAGI. Trimming left V 2 bases short and J 5 bases short, with 9 bases between.

V gene TRBV12-3 or TRBV12-4 combines with J gene TRBJ1-1; no firm D call. This CDR3 spans 10 amino acids. The V end was cut by 5 bases, the J end by 10 bases, with 8 bases between. In DNA, the CDR3 is TGTGCCAGCAGTCTCCCTCCAGCTTTCTTT. Its protein is CASSLPPAFF.

The rearrangement joins TRBV7-2 to TRBJ2-5; 8 bases are shared with TRBD1. J lost 4 bases, V lost 1 base, and 5 bases had no gene match. The germline V gene has CDR1 SGHTA and CDR2 FQGNSA. The CDR3 totals 15 residues. CDR3 loop: CASSLVDRGGETQYF. Here the CDR3 DNA reads TGTGCCAGCAGCTTAGTTGACAGGGGAGGAGAGACCCAGTACTTC.